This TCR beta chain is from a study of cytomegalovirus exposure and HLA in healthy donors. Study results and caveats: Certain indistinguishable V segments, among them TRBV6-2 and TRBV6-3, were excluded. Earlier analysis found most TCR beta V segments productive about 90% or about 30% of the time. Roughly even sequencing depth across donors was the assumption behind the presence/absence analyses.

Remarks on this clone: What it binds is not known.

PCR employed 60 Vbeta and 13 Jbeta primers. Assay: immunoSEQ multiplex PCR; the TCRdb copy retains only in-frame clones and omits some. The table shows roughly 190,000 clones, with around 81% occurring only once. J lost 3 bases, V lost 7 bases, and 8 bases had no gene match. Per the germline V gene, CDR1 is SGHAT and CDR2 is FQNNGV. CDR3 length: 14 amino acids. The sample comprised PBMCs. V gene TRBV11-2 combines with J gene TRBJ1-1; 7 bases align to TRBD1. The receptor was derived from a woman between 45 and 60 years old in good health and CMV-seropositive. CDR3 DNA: TGTGCCAGCACCCTTACAGGGGTAGACACTGAAGCTTTCTTT. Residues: CASTLTGVDTEAFF. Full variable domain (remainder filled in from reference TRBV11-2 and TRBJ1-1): EAGVAQSPRYKIIEKRQSVAFWCNPISGHATLYWYQQILGQGPKLLIQFQNNGVVDDSQLPKDRFSAERLKGVDSTLKIQPAKLEDSAVYLCASTLTGVDTEAFFGQGTRLTVV.